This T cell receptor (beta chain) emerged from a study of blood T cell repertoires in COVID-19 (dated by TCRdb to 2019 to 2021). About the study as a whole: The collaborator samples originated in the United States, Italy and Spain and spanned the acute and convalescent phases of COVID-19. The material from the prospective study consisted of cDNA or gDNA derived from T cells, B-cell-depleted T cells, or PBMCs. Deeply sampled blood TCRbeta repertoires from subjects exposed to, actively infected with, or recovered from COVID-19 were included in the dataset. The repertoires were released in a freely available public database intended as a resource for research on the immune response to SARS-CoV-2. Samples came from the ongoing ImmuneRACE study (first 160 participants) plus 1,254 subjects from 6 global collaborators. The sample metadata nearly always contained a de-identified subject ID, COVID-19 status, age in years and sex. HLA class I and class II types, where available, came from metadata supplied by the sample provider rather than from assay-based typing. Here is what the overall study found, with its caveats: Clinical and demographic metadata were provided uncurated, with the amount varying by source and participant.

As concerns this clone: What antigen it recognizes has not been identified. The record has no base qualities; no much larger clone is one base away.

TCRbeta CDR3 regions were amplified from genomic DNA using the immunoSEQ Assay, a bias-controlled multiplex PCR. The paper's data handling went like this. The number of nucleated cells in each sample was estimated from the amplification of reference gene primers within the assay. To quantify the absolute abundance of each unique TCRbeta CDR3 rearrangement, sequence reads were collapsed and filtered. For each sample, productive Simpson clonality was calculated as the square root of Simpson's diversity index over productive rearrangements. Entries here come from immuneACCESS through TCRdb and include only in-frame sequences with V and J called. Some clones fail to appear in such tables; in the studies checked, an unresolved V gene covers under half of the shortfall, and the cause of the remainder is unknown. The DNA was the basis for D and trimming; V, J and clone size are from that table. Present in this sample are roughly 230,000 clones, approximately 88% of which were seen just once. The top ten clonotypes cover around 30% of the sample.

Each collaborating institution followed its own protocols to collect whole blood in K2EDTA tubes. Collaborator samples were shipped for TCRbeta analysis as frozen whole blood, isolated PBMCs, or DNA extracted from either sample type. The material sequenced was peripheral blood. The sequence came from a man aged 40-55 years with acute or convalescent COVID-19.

The CDR3 corresponds to CASSRTGGRADTQYF. The DNA sequence is as follows: TGTGCCAGCTCAAGGACAGGGGGCAGGGCAGATACGCAGTATTTT. The chain is assembled from TRBV18 and TRBJ2-3, and 11 junctional nucleotides match TRBD1. From the cysteine up to the phenylalanine, the CDR3 has a length of 15 residues. Only the CDR3 DNA is retained, 45 bases long and in frame from the first base. CDR1 KGHSH and CDR2 LQKENI are derived from the germline V gene. After removal of 5 bases from V and 4 bases from J, the junction retains 5 bases not matched to a gene.